The source of this T cell receptor (beta chain) is a study of T cell responses to AZD1222 COVID-19 vaccine. Findings and limits, study-wide: Spike-wide coverage was observed for vaccine-associated CD4 TCRs, with dominant responses at 160-218 and 743-854.

Data came from immunoSEQ multiplex PCR; TCRdb stores just in-frame clones and leaves some out. The data show about 100,000 clones, 70% to 90% seen once. Deletions cut 4 bases from V and 4 bases from J, with 17 bases between. The CDR3 has 16 amino acids. Germline V lookup: CDR1 LGHDT, CDR2 YNNKEL (reference sequence). On this clone itself: What it binds is unknown.

Sequencing was performed on peripheral blood, taken on day 0 of AZD1222 vaccination. This rearrangement joins TRBV3-1 (or the pseudogene TRBV3-2) to TRBJ1-3, with no clear D. This receptor was taken from an adult in good health. This CDR3 is CASSLTSSGSGNTIYF. In DNA form, the CDR3 reads TGTGCCAGCAGCCTCACAAGTTCCGGGAGCGGAAACACCATATATTTT.